A selection of T cell receptor beta chains follows, all from one sample in a study of blood T cells in healthy people across ages. TCRdb fed the 5' RACE reads into MiXCR, producing one record per CDR3 protein. The sample lists hundreds of thousands of distinct CDR3 sequences, approximately 25% seen once, with just under 9% in the top ten. This same sample was also part of a study on T cells of mothers and their children.

Sequenced material: blood. The receptors shown here come from a boy between 5 and 17 years old in good health. Both conserved end residues are part of each CDR3. The order of the fields is clone size, D gene, V gene, J gene, CDR3 protein, CDR3 DNA. The D gene is left open where the match is weak. Only part of the rows carry a size: once, few, many, or a class if the clone is expanded.

few	.	TRBV20-1	TRBJ1-5	CSASPSSSNQPQHF	TGCAGTGCTAGTCCCAGTAGTAGCAATCAGCCCCAGCATTTT
few	.	TRBV7-2	TRBJ2-3	CASSSTPASTDTQYF	TGTGCCAGCAGCTCGACCCCGGCTAGCACAGATACGCAGTATTTT
.	.	TRBV21-1	TRBJ2-1	CASSKSLAGVYNEQFF	TGTGCCAGCAGCAAATCCTTAGCGGGAGTCTACAATGAGCAGTTCTTC
few	TRBD1	TRBV5-1	TRBJ1-2	CASSLGDRGPWGYTF	TGCGCCAGCAGCTTGGGGGACAGGGGGCCATGGGGCTACACCTTC
.	.	TRBV6-4	TRBJ2-2	CASSGDKGSTGELFF	TGTGCCAGCAGTGGGGACAAGGGGAGCACCGGGGAGCTGTTTTTT
.	TRBD2	TRBV11-2	TRBJ2-7	CASSLRGYSGLAGEPPSYEQYF	TGTGCCAGCAGCCTACGGGGGTATTCCGGACTAGCGGGAGAGCCGCCGTCCTACGAGCAGTACTTC
few	TRBD2	TRBV5-6	TRBJ2-1	CASSSKTSGLVIGQFF	TGTGCCAGCAGTTCTAAGACTAGCGGTCTAGTTATCGGGCAGTTCTTC
.	.	TRBV27	TRBJ1-1	CASSLMMGVRTEAFF	TGTGCCAGCAGTTTGATGATGGGGGTTAGGACTGAAGCTTTCTTT
.	.	TRBV12-3/TRBV12-4	TRBJ2-4	CASSLGEDIQYF	TGTGCCAGCAGTTTGGGGGAGGACATTCAGTACTTC
few	TRBD2	TRBV7-3	TRBJ2-3	CASSGTSADTQYF	TGTGCCAGCAGCGGGACTAGCGCAGATACGCAGTATTTT
few	TRBD2	TRBV14	TRBJ2-3	CASSHLPTSGISTQYF	TGTGCCAGCAGCCATCTACCGACTAGCGGAATAAGTACGCAGTATTTT
few	.	TRBV27	TRBJ2-7	CASRRRGSYEQYF	TGTGCCAGCCGTCGCAGGGGCTCCTACGAGCAGTACTTC
.	TRBD2	TRBV24-1	TRBJ2-7	CATSDSGLDEQYF	TGTGCCACCAGTGACTCCGGACTAGACGAGCAGTACTTC
.	.	TRBV14	TRBJ2-1	CASSQTHGVSYNEQFF	TGTGCCAGCAGCCAGACCCACGGAGTCTCCTACAATGAGCAGTTCTTC
.	.	TRBV28	TRBJ2-2	CASSFLAAGTGELFF	TGTGCCAGCAGCTTTCTAGCCGCCGGCACCGGGGAGCTGTTTTTT
few	TRBD2	TRBV5-5	TRBJ2-7	CASSLVSAGPQYF	TGTGCCAGCAGCTTAGTCTCAGCGGGGCCGCAGTACTTC
.	.	TRBV4-3	TRBJ1-1	CASSQDWGVPGNTEAFF	TGCGCCAGCAGCCAAGATTGGGGAGTTCCAGGGAACACTGAAGCTTTCTTT
.	TRBD1	TRBV19	TRBJ1-5	CASSIWGQGSQPQHF	TGTGCCAGTAGTATTTGGGGACAGGGGTCTCAGCCCCAGCATTTT
.	.	TRBV7-9	TRBJ2-1	CASSSPGEEQFF	TGTGCCAGCAGCTCCCCAGGCGAGGAGCAGTTCTTC
few	.	TRBV20-1	TRBJ2-7	CSARGGAVAYEQYF	TGCAGTGCTAGAGGTGGAGCAGTAGCCTACGAGCAGTACTTC
.	.	TRBV2	TRBJ2-5	CASRNQQGAQYF	TGTGCCAGCAGGAACCAACAGGGAGCCCAGTACTTC
.	TRBD2	TRBV7-2	TRBJ2-7	CASSLGRGTGTSGRMLAYEQYF	TGTGCCAGCAGCTTAGGAAGGGGGACCGGGACTAGCGGGAGAATGCTGGCCTACGAGCAGTACTTC
.	.	TRBV3-1	TRBJ1-6	CASSQDGGGSNSPLHF	TGTGCCAGCAGCCAAGATGGTGGGGGTAGTAATTCACCCCTCCACTTT
few	TRBD2	TRBV3-1	TRBJ2-7	CASSQDGVAGDHEQYF	TGTGCCAGCAGCCAAGATGGGGTAGCGGGAGACCACGAGCAGTACTTC
.	TRBD2	TRBV5-1	TRBJ2-5	CASSFFNPASGPQETQYF	TGCGCCAGCAGCTTTTTTAACCCGGCTAGCGGACCCCAAGAGACCCAGTACTTC
.	.	TRBV5-1	TRBJ2-1	CASSPKAYNEQFF	TGCGCCAGCAGCCCCAAGGCCTACAATGAGCAGTTCTTC
few	TRBD2	TRBV9	TRBJ2-5	CASSAFSGRETQYF	TGTGCCAGCAGCGCCTTTAGCGGGAGAGAGACCCAGTACTTC
.	TRBD1	TRBV29-1	TRBJ1-1	CSVGGRGHTEAFF	TGCAGCGTTGGGGGCAGGGGGCACACTGAAGCTTTCTTT
.	.	TRBV4-2	TRBJ2-7	CASSHERWGYEQYF	TGTGCCAGCAGCCATGAACGGTGGGGTTACGAGCAGTACTTC
.	.	TRBV27	TRBJ2-5	CASVWEDRGEQETQYF	TGTGCCAGCGTTTGGGAGGATCGTGGGGAACAAGAGACCCAGTACTTC
.	.	TRBV18	TRBJ2-4	CASSPGGAKNIQYF	TGTGCCAGCTCACCAGGGGGGGCCAAAAACATTCAGTACTTC
.	.	TRBV28	TRBJ1-2	CASVPSGGDYGYTF	TGTGCCAGCGTACCCAGCGGGGGGGACTATGGCTACACCTTC
.	.	TRBV27	TRBJ2-1	CASAGGRSYNEQFF	TGTGCCAGCGCCGGGGGCAGGTCCTACAATGAGCAGTTCTTC
.	.	TRBV29-1	TRBJ1-2	CSVDRGDGYTF	TGCAGCGTTGACAGGGGTGATGGCTACACCTTC
many	TRBD2	TRBV3-1	TRBJ2-1	CASSPSSGSSNEQFF	TGTGCCAGCAGCCCCTCTAGCGGGAGTAGCAATGAGCAGTTCTTC
.	.	TRBV5-1	TRBJ2-3	CASSLALNGDTQYF	TGCGCCAGCAGCTTGGCCCTAAATGGAGATACGCAGTATTTT
many	TRBD2	TRBV20-1	TRBJ2-7	CSARLAGGYYEQYF	TGCAGTGCCAGACTAGCGGGGGGGTACTACGAGCAGTACTTC
.	.	TRBV7-6	TRBJ2-7	CASSLAIGDNYEQYF	TGTGCCAGCAGCTTAGCGATTGGCGACAACTACGAGCAGTACTTC
.	.	TRBV28	TRBJ2-7	CASSHGGTSSYEQYF	TGTGCCAGCAGCCATGGGGGGACCAGCTCCTACGAGCAGTACTTC
.	.	TRBV3-1	TRBJ2-5	CASSRSIRGETQYF	TGTGCCAGCAGCCGCTCGATTAGGGGGGAGACCCAGTACTTC
few	.	TRBV30	TRBJ1-1	CAVTRRQLNTEAFF	TGTGCCGTAACTAGAAGACAGTTGAACACTGAAGCTTTCTTT
.	.	TRBV4-3	TRBJ1-2	CASSPEAPTDPNYGYTF	TGCGCCAGCAGTCCCGAGGCCCCGACAGACCCTAACTATGGCTACACCTTC
.	TRBD1	TRBV7-2	TRBJ1-4	CASSLNQGALGEKLFF	TGTGCCAGCAGCTTAAACCAGGGGGCGCTTGGTGAAAAACTGTTTTTT
few	.	TRBV4-3	TRBJ2-1	CASSQVGLGHNEQFF	TGCGCCAGCAGCCAAGTCGGGTTAGGACACAATGAGCAGTTCTTC
.	.	TRBV9	TRBJ2-4	CASSADRNIQYF	TGTGCCAGCAGCGCAGATAGAAACATTCAGTACTTC
.	TRBD2	TRBV20-1	TRBJ2-1	CSARDAGTSGGNNEQFF	TGCAGTGCTAGAGACGCCGGGACTAGCGGGGGCAACAATGAGCAGTTCTTC
.	TRBD2	TRBV15	TRBJ2-7	CATSRDQASGSIDEQYF	TGTGCCACCAGCAGAGATCAGGCTAGCGGGAGTATAGACGAGCAGTACTTC
.	TRBD1	TRBV7-2	TRBJ1-5	CASSEDRGNQPQHF	TGTGCCAGCAGCGAAGACAGGGGTAATCAGCCCCAGCATTTT
few	.	TRBV11-2	TRBJ2-4	CASSLDRRDELGNIQYF	TGTGCCAGCAGCTTAGATCGGAGAGATGAGTTGGGAAACATTCAGTACTTC